Detailed here is one T cell receptor (beta chain). Its cognate antigen is unknown. One junction end disagrees with the germline gene, perhaps due to a read error. The immunoSEQ assay was v3. The data were produced by immunoSEQ multiplex PCR, yet TCRdb's version contains in-frame clones alone and is incomplete. The data show tens of thousands of clones, roughly 79% seen once. CDR1 and CDR2 (germline): MNHEY, SVGAGI. The CDR3 contains 12 residues. Time point meaning: pre-treatment sample, taken before nivolumab and TIL therapy. The sample comes from a study of TIL therapy for anti-PD-1-resistant metastatic lung cancer. As for the study in general: Median patient age was about 56, ranging roughly 35-75 years. The study, taken as a whole, reports: After infusion, TIL clonotypes partly replaced peripheral T cells and declined over months.

The V call is TRBV6-5, the J call TRBJ2-7; 8 positions agree with TRBD1. The material sequenced was blood, taken at baseline. This clonotype was sampled from a person between 25 and 80 years old with non-small cell lung cancer. The CDR3 protein is CASTNPGGNRNF. The CDR3 DNA sequence: TGTGCCAGCACCAACCCAGGGGGCAATAGAAATTTC.